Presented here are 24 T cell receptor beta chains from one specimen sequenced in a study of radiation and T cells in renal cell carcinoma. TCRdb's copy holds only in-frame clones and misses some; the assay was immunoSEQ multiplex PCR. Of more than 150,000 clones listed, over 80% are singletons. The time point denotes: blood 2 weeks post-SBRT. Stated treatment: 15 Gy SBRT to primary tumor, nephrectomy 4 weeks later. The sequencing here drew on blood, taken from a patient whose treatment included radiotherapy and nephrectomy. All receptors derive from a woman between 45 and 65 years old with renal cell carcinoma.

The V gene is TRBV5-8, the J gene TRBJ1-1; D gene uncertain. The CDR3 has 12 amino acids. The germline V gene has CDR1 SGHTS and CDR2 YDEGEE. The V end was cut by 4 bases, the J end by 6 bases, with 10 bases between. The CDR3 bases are TGTGCCAGCAGCCCCACGGTCGCTGAAGCTTTCTTT. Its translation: CASSPTVAEAFF. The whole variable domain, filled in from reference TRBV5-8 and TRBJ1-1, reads EAGVTQSPTHLIKTRGQQATLRCSPISGHTSVYWYQQALGLGLQFLLWYDEGEERNRGNFPPRFSGRQFPNYSSELNVNALELEDSALYLCASSPTVAEAFFGQGTRLTVV.

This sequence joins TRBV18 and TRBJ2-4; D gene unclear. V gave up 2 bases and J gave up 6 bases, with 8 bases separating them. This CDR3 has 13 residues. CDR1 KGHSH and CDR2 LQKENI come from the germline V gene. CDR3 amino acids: CASSPTLSNIQYF. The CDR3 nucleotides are TGTGCCAGCTCACCAACCCTATCAAACATTCAGTACTTC.

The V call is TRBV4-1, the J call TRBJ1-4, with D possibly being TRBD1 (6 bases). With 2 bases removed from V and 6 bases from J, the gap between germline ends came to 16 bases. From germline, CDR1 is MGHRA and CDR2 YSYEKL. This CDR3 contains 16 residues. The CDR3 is CASSQTGQQLYEKLFF. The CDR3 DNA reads TGCGCCAGCAGCCAAACCGGACAGCAACTATATGAAAAACTGTTTTTT.

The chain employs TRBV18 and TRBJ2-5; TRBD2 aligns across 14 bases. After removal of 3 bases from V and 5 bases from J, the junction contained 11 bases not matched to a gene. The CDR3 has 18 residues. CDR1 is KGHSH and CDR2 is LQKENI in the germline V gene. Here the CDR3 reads CASSPSGLAGGRPETQYF. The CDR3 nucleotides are TGTGCCAGCTCACCCTCCGGACTAGCGGGGGGCCGTCCCGAGACCCAGTACTTC.

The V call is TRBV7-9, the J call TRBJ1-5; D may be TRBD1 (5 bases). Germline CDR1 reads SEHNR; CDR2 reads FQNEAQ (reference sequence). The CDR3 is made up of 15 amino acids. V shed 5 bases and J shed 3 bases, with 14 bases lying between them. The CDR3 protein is CASSPGDRPNQPQHF. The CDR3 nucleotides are TGTGCCAGCAGCCCTGGGGACCGGCCCAATCAGCCCCAGCATTTT.

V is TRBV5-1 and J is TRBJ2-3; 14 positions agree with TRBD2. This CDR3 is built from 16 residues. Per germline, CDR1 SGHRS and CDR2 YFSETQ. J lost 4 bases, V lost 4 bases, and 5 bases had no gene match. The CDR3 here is CASSRLAGGPADTQYF. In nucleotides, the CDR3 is TGCGCCAGCAGCCGACTAGCGGGGGGGCCCGCAGATACGCAGTATTTT. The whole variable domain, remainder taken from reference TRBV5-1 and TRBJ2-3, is KAGVTQTPRYLIKTRGQQVTLSCSPISGHRSVSWYQQTPGQGLQFLFEYFSETQRNKGNFPGRFSGRQFSNSRSEMNVSTLELGDSALYLCASSRLAGGPADTQYFGPGTRLTVL.

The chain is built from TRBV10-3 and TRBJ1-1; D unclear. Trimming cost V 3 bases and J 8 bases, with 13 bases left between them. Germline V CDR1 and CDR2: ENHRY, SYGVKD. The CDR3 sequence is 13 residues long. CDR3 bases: TGTGCCATCAGTGAAAAGGGTACCCCCGAAGCTTTCTTT. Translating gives CAISEKGTPEAFF.

In DNA, the CDR3 is TGTGCCATCAGCGACCCAGGACAGACCTACGAGCAGTACTTC. Translating gives CAISDPGQTYEQYF. The chain couples TRBV10-3 to TRBJ2-7; a possible D gene is TRBD1 (6 bases). CDR1 and CDR2 (germline): ENHRY, SYGVKD. Deletions cut 6 bases from V and 2 bases from J, with 14 bases between. The CDR3 totals 14 residues.

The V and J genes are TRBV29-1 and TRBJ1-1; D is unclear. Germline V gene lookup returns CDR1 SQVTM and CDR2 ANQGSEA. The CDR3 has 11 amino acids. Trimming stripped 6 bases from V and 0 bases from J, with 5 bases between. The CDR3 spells CSVVLNTEAFF. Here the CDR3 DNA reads TGCAGCGTAGTTCTGAACACTGAAGCTTTCTTT. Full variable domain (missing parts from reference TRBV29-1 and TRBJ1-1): SAVISQKPSRDICQRGTSLTIQCQVDSQVTMMFWYRQQPGQSLTLIATANQGSEATYESGFVIDKFPISRPNLTFSTLTVSNMSPEDSSIYLCSVVLNTEAFFGQGTRLTVV.

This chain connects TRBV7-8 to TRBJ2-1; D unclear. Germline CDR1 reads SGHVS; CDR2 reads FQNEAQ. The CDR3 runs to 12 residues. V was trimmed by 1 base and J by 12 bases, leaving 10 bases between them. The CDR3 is CASSLGPAGQFF. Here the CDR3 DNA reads TGTGCCAGCAGCTTAGGACCCGCTGGGCAGTTCTTC.

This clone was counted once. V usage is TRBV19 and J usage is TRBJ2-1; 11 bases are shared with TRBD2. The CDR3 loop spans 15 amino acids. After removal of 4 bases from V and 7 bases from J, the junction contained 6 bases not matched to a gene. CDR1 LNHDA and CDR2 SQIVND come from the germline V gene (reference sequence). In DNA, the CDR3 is TGTGCCAGTAGTAAGGTAGCGGGGGGGATAAATGAGCAGTTCTTC. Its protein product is CASSKVAGGINEQFF.

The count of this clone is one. In DNA form, the CDR3 reads TGTGCCAGCAGCCCGGAGCCGGGGGACAGGAGGCTCGGCTATGGCTACACCTTC. Residues: CASSPEPGDRRLGYGYTF. The V and J genes are TRBV7-3 and TRBJ1-2; 8 bases align to TRBD1. CDR3 length: 18 residues. With 5 bases clipped from V and 4 bases from J, the junction kept 18 bases outside the gene matches. CDR1 and CDR2 (germline): SGHTA, FQGTGA.

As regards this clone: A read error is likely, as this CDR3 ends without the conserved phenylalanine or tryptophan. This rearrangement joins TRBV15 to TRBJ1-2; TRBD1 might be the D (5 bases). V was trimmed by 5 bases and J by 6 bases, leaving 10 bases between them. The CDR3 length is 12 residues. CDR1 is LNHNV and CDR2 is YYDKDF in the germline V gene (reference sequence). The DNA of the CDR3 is TGTGCCACCAGCGGCCAGGGAGATGGCTACACCCTC. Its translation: CATSGQGDGYTL.

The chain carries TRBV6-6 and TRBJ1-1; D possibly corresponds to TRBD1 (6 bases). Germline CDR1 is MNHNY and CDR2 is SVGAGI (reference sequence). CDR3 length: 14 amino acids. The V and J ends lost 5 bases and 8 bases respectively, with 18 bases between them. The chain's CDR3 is CASSRQQGSIEAFF. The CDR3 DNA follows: TGTGCCAGCAGTCGTCAACAGGGTTCAATCGAAGCTTTCTTT.

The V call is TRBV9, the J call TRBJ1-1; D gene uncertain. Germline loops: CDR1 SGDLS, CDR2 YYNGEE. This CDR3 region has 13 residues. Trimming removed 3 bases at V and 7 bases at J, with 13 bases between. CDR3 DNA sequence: TGTGCCAGCAGCGGTGAATGGGCGGGTGAAGCTTTCTTT. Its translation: CASSGEWAGEAFF.

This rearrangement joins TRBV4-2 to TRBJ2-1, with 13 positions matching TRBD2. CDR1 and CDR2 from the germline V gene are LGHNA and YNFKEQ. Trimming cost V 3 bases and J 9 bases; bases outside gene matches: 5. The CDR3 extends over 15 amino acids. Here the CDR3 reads CASSHPGTSGAEQFF. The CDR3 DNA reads TGTGCCAGCAGCCATCCTGGGACTAGCGGGGCTGAGCAGTTCTTC.

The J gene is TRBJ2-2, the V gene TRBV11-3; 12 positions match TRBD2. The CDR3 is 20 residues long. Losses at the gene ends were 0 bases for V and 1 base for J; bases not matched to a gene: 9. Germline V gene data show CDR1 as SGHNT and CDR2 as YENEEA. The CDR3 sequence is CASSLDRSLAGGRNTGELFF. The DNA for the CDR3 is TGTGCCAGCAGCTTAGATCGTTCCCTAGCGGGGGGGAGGAACACCGGGGAGCTGTTTTTT.

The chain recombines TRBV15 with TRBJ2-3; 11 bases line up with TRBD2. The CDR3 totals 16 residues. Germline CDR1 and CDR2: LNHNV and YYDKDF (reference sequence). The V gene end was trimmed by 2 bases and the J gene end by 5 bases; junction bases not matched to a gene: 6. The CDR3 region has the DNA TGTGCCACCAGCAGAAGTAGCGGGGGGGCCCGAGATACGCAGTATTTT. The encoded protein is CATSRSSGGARDTQYF. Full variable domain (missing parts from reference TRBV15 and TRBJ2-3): DAMVIQNPRYQVTQFGKPVTLSCSQTLNHNVMYWYQQKSSQAPKLLFHYYDKDFNNEADTPDNFQSRRPNTSFCFLDIRSPGLGDTAMYLCATSRSSGGARDTQYFGPGTRLTVL.

For the CDR3, the DNA is TGTGCCAGCAGTTACGGGGCCAAATGGGACACTGAAGCTTTCTTT. It yields the protein CASSYGAKWDTEAFF. The chain employs TRBV6-5 and TRBJ1-1; D possibly corresponds to TRBD1 (5 bases). This CDR3 is built from 15 residues. The germline V and J ends were trimmed by 2 bases and 3 bases, with 13 bases remaining between them. Germline CDR1 and CDR2: MNHEY and SVGAGI.

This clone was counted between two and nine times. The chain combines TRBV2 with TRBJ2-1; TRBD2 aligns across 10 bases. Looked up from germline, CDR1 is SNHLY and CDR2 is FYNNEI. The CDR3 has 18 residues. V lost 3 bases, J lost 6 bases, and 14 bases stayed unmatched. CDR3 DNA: TGTGCCAGCAGTGATATTAGGAGCGGGGGGGCCGCGGGCAATGAGCAGTTCTTC. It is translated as CASSDIRSGGAAGNEQFF. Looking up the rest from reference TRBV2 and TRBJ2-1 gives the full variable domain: EPEVTQTPSHQVTQMGQEVILRCVPISNHLYFYWYRQILGQKVEFLVSFYNNEISEKSEIFDDQFSVERPDGSNFTLKIRSTKLEDSAMYFCASSDIRSGGAAGNEQFFGPGTRLTVL.

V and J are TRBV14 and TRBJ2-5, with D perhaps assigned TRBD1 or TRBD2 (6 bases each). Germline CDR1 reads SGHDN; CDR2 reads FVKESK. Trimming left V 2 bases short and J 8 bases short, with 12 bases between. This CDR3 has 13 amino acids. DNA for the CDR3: TGTGCCAGCAGCCAACTGACGGGGGCTACCCAGTACTTC. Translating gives CASSQLTGATQYF.

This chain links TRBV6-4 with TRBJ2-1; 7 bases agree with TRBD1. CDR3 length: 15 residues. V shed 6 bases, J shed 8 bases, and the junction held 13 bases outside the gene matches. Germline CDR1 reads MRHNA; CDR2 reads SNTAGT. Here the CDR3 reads CASREYHRGGHEQFF. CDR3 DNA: TGTGCCAGCAGGGAATATCACAGGGGCGGCCATGAGCAGTTCTTC.

This chain's CDR3 is CASSLRQGAIEQYF. For the CDR3, the DNA is TGCGCCAGCAGCTTGAGACAGGGGGCGATCGAGCAGTACTTC. This chain connects TRBV5-1 to TRBJ2-7; 10 nucleotides match TRBD1. Germline V gene lookup returns CDR1 SGHRS and CDR2 YFSETQ. This CDR3 has 14 residues. V shed 1 base and J 6 bases; nucleotides not matched to a gene: 4. The whole variable domain, filled in from reference TRBV5-1 and TRBJ2-7, reads KAGVTQTPRYLIKTRGQQVTLSCSPISGHRSVSWYQQTPGQGLQFLFEYFSETQRNKGNFPGRFSGRQFSNSRSEMNVSTLELGDSALYLCASSLRQGAIEQYFGPGTRLTVT.

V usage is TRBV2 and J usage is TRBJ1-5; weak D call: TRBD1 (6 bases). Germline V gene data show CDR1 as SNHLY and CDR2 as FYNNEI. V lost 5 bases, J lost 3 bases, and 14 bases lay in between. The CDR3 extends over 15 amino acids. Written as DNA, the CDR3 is TGTGCCAGCAGTTATCAGGGGTCCTACAATCAGCCCCAGCATTTT. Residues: CASSYQGSYNQPQHF. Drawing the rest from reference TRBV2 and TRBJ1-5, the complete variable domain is EPEVTQTPSHQVTQMGQEVILRCVPISNHLYFYWYRQILGQKVEFLVSFYNNEISEKSEIFDDQFSVERPDGSNFTLKIRSTKLEDSAMYFCASSYQGSYNQPQHFGDGTRLSIL.